The rows below give T cell receptor beta chains drawn from one sample of a study of blood T cell repertoires in COVID-19. Here immunoSEQ multiplex PCR was the method, and the copy in TCRdb shows in-frame clones only, minus some. The data contain 100,000 to 150,000 clones, around 87% of them singletons. The sample was peripheral blood. Source of these receptors: a woman aged 55-70 years with acute or convalescent COVID-19. The conserved cysteine and the conserved F or W are not part of the CDR3 here. The order of the fields is J gene, V gene, clone size, CDR3 protein. Rows give clone size only sometimes, using once, few, many, or a class for an expanded clone.

TRBJ2-2 | TRBV9 | . | ASSATSRGMNTGELF
TRBJ1-1 | TRBV7-8 | . | ASSLASAGAEAF
TRBJ1-3 | TRBV3-1/TRBV3-2 | once | ASSQRGFSGNTIY
TRBJ2-4 | TRBV4-1 | . | ASSQNSGTGNKNIQY
TRBJ2-1 | TRBV27 | . | ASSLWGAHNEQF
TRBJ2-3 | TRBV20-1 | few | SASSGDRGLKRDTQY
TRBJ2-5 | TRBV5-5 | . | ASSLGDAGQETQY
TRBJ1-2 | TRBV19 | . | ASSIIQSSGYT
TRBJ2-2 | TRBV28 | . | ASSSSLAGDLTGELF
TRBJ1-1 | TRBV5-1 | . | ASSAVDTSNTEAF
TRBJ2-3 | TRBV19 | . | ASSIAISTDTQY
TRBJ2-2 | TRBV5-1 | . | ASSLLAGTGNTGELF
TRBJ1-1 | TRBV7-9 | . | ASSYQGTTEAF
TRBJ2-1 | TRBV5-1 | . | ASSPAGLAGNEQF
TRBJ1-2 | TRBV28 | . | ASSFPVGGGGYT
TRBJ2-1 | TRBV7-9 | . | ASSLSQRTSRVLNEQF
TRBJ2-6 | TRBV19 | . | ASSTLHQTAGANVLT
TRBJ1-1 | TRBV2 | . | ASGQAQRGTEAF
TRBJ1-2 | TRBV28 | . | ASMILFGGYT
TRBJ1-2 | TRBV2 | . | ASSVGDRVGT
TRBJ2-1 | TRBV4-1 | few | ASSLTPRGNRYNEQF
TRBJ1-5 | TRBV24-1 | . | ATSDTGSRPQH
TRBJ2-1 | TRBV7-3 | . | ASSLTSRGNEQF
TRBJ1-1 | TRBV29-1 | . | SARQGDGTEAF
TRBJ2-1 | TRBV7-8 | . | ASSLPTSGRGDNEQF
TRBJ2-7 | TRBV9 | once | ASSVGRASHEQY
TRBJ2-1 | TRBV14 | . | ASSQGGVSYNEQF
TRBJ2-1 | TRBV7-6 | . | ASSLSLGLAVNNEQF
TRBJ2-7 | TRBV18 | . | ASSFPGLAYEQY
TRBJ1-2 | TRBV3-1/TRBV3-2 | . | ASSQGQILGGYT
TRBJ1-1 | TRBV28 | . | ASSLPGQGHTEAF
TRBJ2-5 | TRBV18 | . | ASSIGQSGETQY
TRBJ1-5 | TRBV5-4 | few | ASSSQGNDQPQH
TRBJ1-4 | TRBV19 | once | ASSIVVNEKLF
TRBJ2-5 | TRBV7-9 | . | ASSLDNGETQY
TRBJ1-1 | TRBV15 | . | ATSRDQGARGTEAF
TRBJ1-1 | TRBV6-1 | . | ASSETGRNTEAF
TRBJ1-2 | TRBV28 | . | ASSRDSLYT
TRBJ2-5 | TRBV6-5 | . | ASSYIGQQETQY
TRBJ2-3 | TRBV15 | . | ATRRFGTSGSWSTDTQY
TRBJ1-5 | TRBV24-1 | . | ATQQGSNQPQH
TRBJ1-1 | TRBV5-1 | . | ASRGEAIAF
TRBJ1-1 | TRBV7-9 | . | ASSLGVSVRYTEAF
TRBJ2-5 | TRBV19 | . | ASSRRGTGKETQY
TRBJ1-2 | TRBV5-5 | . | ASSEDRQRGFSTNYGYT
TRBJ2-7 | TRBV5-1 | . | ASSLGDRGLHTSYEQY
TRBJ2-5 | TRBV15 | . | ATSRDRGETQY
TRBJ2-5 | TRBV5-1 | . | ASSLGQGDSETQY
TRBJ1-1 | TRBV2 | . | ASRGDRDTEAF
TRBJ2-3 | TRBV5-4 | . | ASSSGLAGVTDTQY
TRBJ2-1 | TRBV28 | . | ASSYGHPNEQF
TRBJ1-4 | TRBV4-1 | . | ASSQEHAPTGEKLF
TRBJ2-1 | TRBV2 | . | ASAGDRGDEQF
TRBJ2-2 | TRBV5-1 | . | ASNIEANTGELF
TRBJ2-2 | TRBV7-9 | . | ASSQDGSQTGELF
TRBJ2-1 | TRBV6-5 | once | ASKHNEQF
TRBJ1-5 | TRBV5-1 | . | ASSLAGSGQPQH
TRBJ2-3 | TRBV5-1 | once | ASSHTGGFVGDTQY
TRBJ1-5 | TRBV5-1 | . | ASSLLGQSNQPQH